This T cell receptor beta chain was recorded in a study of cytomegalovirus exposure and HLA in healthy donors. With 60 Vbeta and 13 Jbeta primers, the PCR was carried out. Sequenced by immunoSEQ multiplex PCR; TCRdb stores in-frame clones only, minus some. This table has tens of thousands of clones, 75% to 80% appearing once. Looked up from germline, CDR1 is SSHAT and CDR2 is FNYEAQ (reference sequence). There are 12 residues in the CDR3. The genes are TRBV7-7 and TRBJ2-7; a possible D gene is TRBD1 (6 bases). This TCR was sampled from a man younger than 45 in good health and CMV-seronegative. What was sequenced was PBMCs. CDR3 DNA: TGTGCATCACAGGGTTTCATCTACGAGCAGTACTTC. Its protein product is CASQGFIYEQYF.